This T cell receptor (beta chain) appears in the sequencing data of a study of control samples from healthy donors and cancer patients (TCRdb year 2020). Comment on this clone: No cognate antigen has been identified for it. Per-nucleotide qualities are absent, and no much larger clonotype sits a single base away.

The CDR3, from cysteine to phenylalanine, totals 15 residues. The read is trimmed to its CDR3 DNA, 45 bases read in frame from base 1. The germline V gene specifies MDHEN as CDR1 and SYDVKM as CDR2. Relative to germline, V is 4 bases shorter and J is 2 bases shorter, with 12 bases between their ends. Library generation was performed with the immunoSEQ multiplex PCR assay. Here the immuneACCESS table is served through TCRdb, limited to in-frame sequences with V and J called. Missing clones are a known gap in these copies; in checked studies unresolved V genes cover under half, and the rest lacks a known reason. The sample profile shows under 200,000 clones; approximately 90% of them were found once. Less than 0.75% of the sample goes to the ten largest clones.

This receptor chain uses TRBV28 and TRBJ1-5; no D gene can be assigned with confidence. Input material: blood. The clonotype originates from a woman in her twenties or thirties in good health. The CDR3 protein is CASSYHSKGNQPQHF. The DNA is as follows: TGTGCCAGCAGTTACCACAGTAAGGGCAATCAGCCCCAGCATTTT.